These 25 T cell receptor beta chains were all obtained from the same sample, sequenced in a study of blood T cell repertoires in COVID-19. TCRdb's table, derived via immunoSEQ multiplex PCR, lists solely in-frame clones and lacks some. The sample shows about 300,000 clones, roughly 88% of them seen only once. The sequencing sample was made of peripheral blood. The receptors were sampled from a woman between 50 and 59 years old with acute or convalescent COVID-19.

J is TRBJ2-1 and V is TRBV2; D gene unclear. Germline CDR1 SNHLY, CDR2 FYNNEI. Trimming pared 7 bases from V and 0 bases from J, leaving 13 bases between. The CDR3 spans 15 residues. CDR3 in amino acids: CASTQDGDSYNEQFF. Written as DNA, the CDR3 is TGTGCCAGCACTCAAGACGGAGACTCCTACAATGAGCAGTTCTTC.

This chain links TRBV7-2 with TRBJ2-1; the match to TRBD2 covers 13 bases. Trimming took 5 bases from V and 4 from J; bases not matched to a gene: 2. Germline V gives CDR1 SGHTA, CDR2 FQGNSA. The CDR3 consists of 15 residues. The CDR3 loop reads CASSRTSGSYNEQFF. DNA for the CDR3: TGTGCCAGCAGCCGGACTAGCGGGAGTTACAATGAGCAGTTCTTC.

V and J are TRBV19 and TRBJ2-4; D is undetermined. V was trimmed by 7 bases and J by 11 bases, leaving 27 bases between them. The CDR3 extends over 16 amino acids. CDR1 and CDR2 (germline): LNHDA, SQIVND (reference sequence). The chain's CDR3 is CASTPFPFGRQDLQYF. Written as DNA, the CDR3 is TGTGCCAGTACCCCTTTCCCCTTTGGTCGCCAGGATCTTCAGTACTTC.

The chain uses TRBV6-1 and TRBJ1-3; TRBD1 matches 7 bases. CDR3 length equals 16 residues. The ends lost 3 bases at V and 2 bases at J; junction bases unmatched: 7. Germline V gene lookup returns CDR1 MNHNS and CDR2 SASEGT. CDR3 in amino acids: CASSETGRGTGNTIYF. The CDR3 bases are TGTGCCAGCAGTGAGACAGGGCGCGGCACTGGAAACACCATATATTTT.

The chain has TRBV9 and TRBJ1-2, with TRBD1 as a possible D gene (6 bases). Germline V gene lookup returns CDR1 SGDLS and CDR2 YYNGEE. The CDR3 is 18 amino acids. V lost 3 bases, J lost 2 bases, and 23 bases lay in between. CDR3 nucleotides: TGTGCCAGCAGCGCTGCCCGGGGCCCTCCCAGGGGAAACTATGGCTACACCTTC. Amino acid sequence: CASSAARGPPRGNYGYTF.

V gene TRBV5-6 combines with J gene TRBJ2-5; 10 nucleotides match TRBD1. Germline V lookup: CDR1 SGHDT, CDR2 YYEEEE. CDR3 length: 15 amino acids. J was trimmed by 5 bases and V by 4 bases; bases with no gene match: 8. The CDR3 DNA reads TGTGCCAGCAGCCTAGGGACAGGGGTTTGGGAGACCCAGTACTTC. It is translated as CASSLGTGVWETQYF. Full variable domain (remainder filled in from reference TRBV5-6 and TRBJ2-5): DAGVTQSPTHLIKTRGQQVTLRCSPKSGHDTVSWYQQALGQGPQFIFQYYEEEERQRGNFPDRFSGHQFPNYSSELNVNALLLGDSALYLCASSLGTGVWETQYFGPGTRLLVL.

The V and J genes are TRBV15 and TRBJ2-7; D is possibly TRBD2 (6 bases). CDR3 size: 18 residues. V dropped 0 bases and J dropped 0 bases, with 18 bases sitting between them. The germline V gene has CDR1 LNHNV and CDR2 YYDKDF (reference sequence). CDR3 DNA: TGTGCCACCAGCAGAGAGTTGACCGGGAGATCAAGCTCCTACGAGCAGTACTTC. It codes for CATSRELTGRSSSYEQYF.

The chain uses TRBV13 and TRBJ2-2; 7 nucleotides line up with TRBD2. Trimming took 4 bases from V and 4 from J; bases not matched to a gene: 9. The CDR3 runs to 16 residues. CDR1 and CDR2 (germline): PRHDT, FYEKMQ (reference sequence). The CDR3 bases are TGTGCCAGCAGCTCCTACGGGGGGACCGGCACCGGGGAGCTGTTTTTT. Amino acid sequence: CASSSYGGTGTGELFF.

The V and J genes are TRBV27 and TRBJ1-2, with 9 positions matching TRBD1. This CDR3 contains 14 residues. Trimming took 6 bases from V and 2 from J; bases not matched to a gene: 4. Germline-derived CDR1 and CDR2 are MNHEY and SMNVEV (reference sequence). DNA of the CDR3: TGTGCCAGCAGATACAGGGGGCTGAACTATGGCTACACCTTC. This gives the protein CASRYRGLNYGYTF.

This clone occurred a few times. The genes are TRBV7-3 and TRBJ1-1, with TRBD1 as a possible D gene (6 bases). This CDR3 is 13 amino acids long. CDR1 and CDR2 (germline): SGHTA, FQGTGA. V was shortened by 6 bases and J by 4 bases, with 12 bases between the two germline ends. As DNA, the CDR3 is TGTGCCAGCAGTTCAGGGGTATTCACTGAAGCTTTCTTT. This sequence encodes CASSSGVFTEAFF.

This rearrangement joins TRBV19 to TRBJ2-1; 8 bases align to TRBD2. The germline CDR1 and CDR2 sequences are LNHDA and SQIVND (reference sequence). This CDR3 spans 16 amino acids. Losses at the gene ends were 4 bases for V and 9 bases for J; bases not matched to a gene: 14. The CDR3, as DNA: TGTGCCAGTAGTAGCTCGCGGACGGGAGGGTTTGGTGAGCAGTTCTTC. Its translation: CASSSSRTGGFGEQFF.

The chain is built from TRBV27 and TRBJ1-1; 7 bases align to TRBD1. Germline loops: CDR1 MNHEY, CDR2 SMNVEV (reference sequence). Trimming took 2 bases from V and 3 from J; bases not matched to a gene: 6. The CDR3 consists of 15 residues. CDR3 region: CASSLDRAGDTEAFF. In DNA form, the CDR3 reads TGTGCCAGCAGTTTAGACAGGGCGGGCGACACTGAAGCTTTCTTT.

The chain employs TRBV7-3 and TRBJ2-5; 9 bases map to TRBD2. Germline CDR1 SGHTA, CDR2 FQGTGA. Germline trimming cut 10 bases from V and 1 base from J; bases unmatched to any gene: 7. The CDR3 totals 14 residues. This chain's CDR3 is CAKVTSGAQETQYF. The CDR3 DNA reads as TGTGCCAAGGTGACTAGCGGAGCCCAAGAGACCCAGTACTTC.

The chain is built from TRBV19 and TRBJ1-1, with TRBD1 identical over 8 bases. The germline V gene has CDR1 LNHDA and CDR2 SQIVND (reference sequence). The CDR3 contains 12 residues. J lost 8 bases, V lost 5 bases, and 4 bases had no gene match. The CDR3 nucleotides are TGTGCCAGTAGTTTTCGGGACAGGGAAGCTTTCTTT. Its protein is CASSFRDREAFF.

The CDR3 loop is CASSPRASGSFNNEQFF. In DNA, the CDR3 is TGTGCCAGCTCACCACGGGCTAGCGGGAGTTTTAACAATGAGCAGTTCTTC. The chain links TRBV18 to TRBJ2-1; the match to TRBD2 covers 10 bases. CDR1 and CDR2 (germline): KGHSH, LQKENI. This CDR3 is built from 17 residues. V was pared by 1 base and J by 5 bases, with 8 bases of the junction left unmatched.

The chain carries TRBV24-1 and TRBJ1-2; TRBD1 matches 7 bases. The germline gives CDR1 KGHDR, CDR2 SFDVKD. The V gene end was trimmed by 4 bases and the J gene end by 4 bases; junction bases not matched to a gene: 11. This CDR3 has 16 amino acids. CDR3: CATSDITGDGGYGYTF. For the CDR3, the DNA is TGTGCCACCAGTGACATAACAGGGGACGGCGGCTATGGCTACACCTTC.

The chain has TRBV10-3 and TRBJ2-7; 9 nucleotides line up with TRBD1. Germline V gives CDR1 ENHRY, CDR2 SYGVKD. This CDR3 region has 14 residues. Losses at the gene ends were 6 bases for V and 5 bases for J; bases not matched to a gene: 8. In DNA form, the CDR3 reads TGTGCCATCAGCGGCGGGACAGGGCGGAACGAGCAGTACTTC. This translates into CAISGGTGRNEQYF.

This rearrangement joins TRBV28 to TRBJ2-3, with D perhaps TRBD1 (5 bases). V was pared by 4 bases and J by 4 bases, with 15 bases between. Germline CDR1 MDHEN, CDR2 SYDVKM. This CDR3 contains 15 residues. The CDR3 region has the DNA TGTGCCAGCAGTTCCGCCGGGCAGGGCGCAGATACGCAGTATTTT. This encodes CASSSAGQGADTQYF. The full variable domain, rest sourced from reference TRBV28 and TRBJ2-3, is DVKVTQSSRYLVKRTGEKVFLECVQDMDHENMFWYRQDPGLGLRLIYFSYDVKMKEKGDIPEGYSVSREKKERFSLILESASTNQTSMYLCASSSAGQGADTQYFGPGTRLTVL.

The chain joins TRBV4-2 to TRBJ1-2; unclear D gene. The V and J ends lost 1 base and 5 bases respectively, with 14 bases between them. CDR3 size: 15 residues. Germline CDR1 reads LGHNA; CDR2 reads YNFKEQ. CDR3: CASSQADTRNYGYTF. In DNA form, the CDR3 reads TGTGCCAGCAGCCAAGCCGACACTCGCAATTATGGCTACACCTTC.

The chain joins TRBV19 to TRBJ2-3, with 12 positions matching TRBD1. Germline V gene data show CDR1 as LNHDA and CDR2 as SQIVND (reference sequence). V lost 4 bases to trimming and J lost 5 bases; unmatched junction nucleotides: 7. The CDR3 has 16 amino acids. CDR3: CASSTPRDRGLDTQYF. As DNA, the CDR3 is TGTGCCAGTAGTACCCCGCGGGACAGGGGGCTAGATACGCAGTATTTT.

This clone came up once. The chain joins TRBV9 to TRBJ1-2; D uncertain. The CDR3 has 14 amino acids. Germline V gene data show CDR1 as SGDLS and CDR2 as YYNGEE. The V end lost 4 bases, the J end lost 4 bases, and 14 bases lay between the germline ends. The CDR3 DNA follows: TGTGCCAGCAGCCCGGGAGGGATTGTCTATGGCTACACCTTC. Translating it yields CASSPGGIVYGYTF.

The V call is TRBV11-2, the J call TRBJ2-1, with a weak D call TRBD1 (5 bases). The CDR3 has 14 residues. Trimming left V 6 bases short and J 3 bases short, with 12 bases between. Germline CDR1 and CDR2: SGHAT and FQNNGV. CDR3: CASRQQDFYNEQFF. The CDR3 DNA follows: TGTGCCAGCAGACAACAGGATTTCTACAATGAGCAGTTCTTC.

The CDR3 loop reads CASSPSRGQGNADTQYF. In DNA form, the CDR3 reads TGCGCCAGCAGCCCCAGCAGGGGACAGGGCAATGCAGATACGCAGTATTTT. The rearrangement links TRBV5-1 to TRBJ2-3, with 9 bases aligning to TRBD1. The V gene end was trimmed by 4 bases and the J gene end by 4 bases; junction bases not matched to a gene: 13. From germline, CDR1 is SGHRS and CDR2 YFSETQ. This CDR3 comprises 17 residues.

The chain uses TRBV6-5 and TRBJ1-5; 8 nucleotides line up with TRBD1. The CDR3 extends over 15 amino acids. V lost 4 bases, J lost 4 bases, and 6 bases stayed unmatched. Germline assignment: CDR1 MNHEY and CDR2 SVGAGI. The CDR3 DNA reads as TGTGCCAGCAGTTCTCGGACAGGGCAGAATCAGCCCCAGCATTTT. Translation gives CASSSRTGQNQPQHF.

This sequence joins TRBV9 and TRBJ2-7; D may be TRBD2 (6 bases). Per germline, CDR1 SGDLS and CDR2 YYNGEE. The CDR3 length is 13 residues. The V end lost 0 bases, the J end lost 6 bases, and 10 bases lay between the germline ends. The CDR3 reads CASSVAGTSEQYF. In DNA, the CDR3 is TGTGCCAGCAGCGTAGCAGGGACTTCCGAGCAGTACTTC.